The rows below give T cell receptor beta chains drawn from one sample of a study of beta chain features in type 1 diabetes. Assay used: immunoSEQ multiplex PCR; TCRdb lists only in-frame clones, some missing. The sample consists of some 660,000 clones, roughly 13% of them appearing once. Material: naive CD4+ T cells from blood. These TCRs come from a man aged 18 to 35 with type 1 diabetes. CDR3s include the opening cysteine and the closing phenylalanine or tryptophan. A D gene is named only where the DNA matches it firmly. Expanded clones get a size class; other rows say once, few or many, or leave the size out.

D,size,V,J,DNA,CDR3
NA,few,TRBV25-1,TRBJ2-3,TGTGCCAGCAGTGAGGGTGGGAGCACAGATACGCAGTATTTT,CASSEGGSTDTQYF
NA,NA,TRBV7-2,TRBJ2-1,TGTGCCAGCAGCCCCTTAGTGGCCCAACGGGAGCAGTTCTTC,CASSPLVAQREQFF
TRBD1,NA,TRBV4-2,TRBJ1-2,TGTGCCAGCAGCCACGATCAGGGGGGCTATGGCTACACCTTC,CASSHDQGGYGYTF
TRBD1,few,TRBV7-2,TRBJ2-5,TGTGCCAGCAGCCTCGGGACAGTCCAAGAGACCCAGTACTTC,CASSLGTVQETQYF
NA,NA,TRBV9,TRBJ1-2,TGTGCCAGCAGCCCAGGTTCGGGGGGCTACACCTTC,CASSPGSGGYTF
TRBD2,NA,TRBV7-2,TRBJ2-1,TGTGCCAGCAGCTTAATAGCGGGAGGTGCCGATGAGCAGTTCTTC,CASSLIAGGADEQFF
NA,few,TRBV7-2,TRBJ1-6,TGTGCCAGCAGCTTCTCCGGGACATCGGCGAATTCACCCCTCCACTTT,CASSFSGTSANSPLHF
NA,NA,TRBV9,TRBJ1-2,TGTGCCAGCAGCGTAGCAACAGCTAACTATGGCTACACCTTC,CASSVATANYGYTF
NA,few,TRBV29-1,TRBJ1-1,TGCAGCGTTAAGAGGGAAGTGAACACTGAAGCTTTCTTT,CSVKREVNTEAFF
TRBD1,NA,TRBV4-3,TRBJ1-6,TGCGCCAGCAGCCGGGACAGCTATAATTCACCCCTCCACTTT,CASSRDSYNSPLHF
NA,few,TRBV5-1,TRBJ2-7,TGCGCCAGCAGGGTTGGGCAGTCCTACGAGCAGTACTTC,CASRVGQSYEQYF
NA,few,TRBV11-3,TRBJ2-3,TGTGCCAGCAGCTCGAGGACCCACCTAGATACGCAGTATTTT,CASSSRTHLDTQYF
NA,NA,TRBV7-9,TRBJ1-4,TGTGCCAGCACTGACCGGGGGGTTAATGAAAAACTGTTTTTT,CASTDRGVNEKLFF
NA,few,TRBV7-9,TRBJ2-1,TGTGCCAGCAGCTTTCCGGGGGGCGCTTACAATGAGCAGTTCTTC,CASSFPGGAYNEQFF
NA,few,TRBV18,TRBJ2-7,TGTGCCAGCTCCCCACCGGGGAGGGGGCAAGGTGAGCAGTACTTC,CASSPPGRGQGEQYF
NA,NA,TRBV7-2,TRBJ2-1,TGTGCCAGCAGCCTAGAGACAGGCGGCACACGGGTCTTC,CASSLETGGTRVF
TRBD1,few,TRBV30,TRBJ2-7,TGTGCCTGGAGCCCCCGGGACAGGACCTACGAGCAGTACTTC,CAWSPRDRTYEQYF
NA,few,TRBV7-9,TRBJ2-1,TGTGCCAGCAGCCCTTCCCCCACCCCGACAGAATACAATGAGCAGTTCTTC,CASSPSPTPTEYNEQFF
NA,few,TRBV5-1,TRBJ2-2,TGCGCCAGCAGCTTCACGGGGACGAACACCGGGGAGCTGTTTTTT,CASSFTGTNTGELFF
NA,NA,TRBV19,TRBJ2-3,TGTGCCAGTAACGCCGGGACTAGCACAGATACGCAGTATTTT,CASNAGTSTDTQYF
NA,NA,TRBV7-9,TRBJ1-2,TGTGCCAGCAGCTTGAGGCAGGGAAATGGCTACACCTTC,CASSLRQGNGYTF
NA,NA,TRBV7-2,TRBJ1-1,TGTGCCAGCAGCTTAGTGGGGGTGAACACTGAAGCTTTCTTT,CASSLVGVNTEAFF
NA,NA,TRBV6-5,TRBJ2-3,TGTGCCAGCAGACGTACCCTTAGCGGTACAGATACGCAGTATTTT,CASRRTLSGTDTQYF
NA,NA,TRBV7-9,TRBJ2-5,TGTGCCAGCAGCTCCCGCTTCCCGGGCCAAGAGACCCAGTACTTC,CASSSRFPGQETQYF
NA,NA,TRBV25-1,TRBJ2-3,TGTGCCAGCAGTGTTGCGGGTCCCACAGATACGCAGTATTTT,CASSVAGPTDTQYF
NA,NA,TRBV2,TRBJ1-1,TGTGCCAGCAGACCTAGGGGGATGGACACTGAAGCTTTCTTT,CASRPRGMDTEAFF
TRBD2,NA,TRBV28,TRBJ2-7,TGTGCCAGCAGTTTTTCATCTAGCGGGAGGTACGAGCAGTACTTC,CASSFSSSGRYEQYF
NA,NA,TRBV15,TRBJ2-5,TGTGCCACCAGCAGCCGGGCCGACGGGTTAAAGACCCAGTACTTC,CATSSRADGLKTQYF
NA,few,TRBV28,TRBJ1-2,TGTGCCAGCAGTTCCATAAACTATGGCTACACCTTC,CASSSINYGYTF
NA,few,TRBV9,TRBJ2-5,TGTGCCAGCAGCGAGGGGCAGGTTGGGACCCAGTACTTC,CASSEGQVGTQYF
NA,few,TRBV9,TRBJ1-2,TGTGCCAGCAGCGTAGGAGGGCAGGATAACTATGGCTACACCTTC,CASSVGGQDNYGYTF
NA,few,TRBV11-2,TRBJ2-4,TGTGCCAGCAGCGGACCCGGGGGTTTACAGTACTTC,CASSGPGGLQYF
TRBD1,few,TRBV10-3,TRBJ2-5,TGTGCCATCAGTGAGTCGACAGGGGGCCAAGAGACCCAGTACTTC,CAISESTGGQETQYF
NA,NA,TRBV6-5,TRBJ2-3,TGTGCCAGCAGTTACTCGGGGCTCCTTAGCACAGATACGCAGTATTTT,CASSYSGLLSTDTQYF
NA,few,TRBV6-5,TRBJ2-3,TGTGCCAGCAATAGAGGACTCTCCAGCACAGATACGCAGTATTTT,CASNRGLSSTDTQYF
NA,few,TRBV7-2,TRBJ1-1,TGTGCCAGCAGCTCTTGGCCCTTCATGAACACTGAAGCTTTCTTT,CASSSWPFMNTEAFF
NA,NA,TRBV6-6,TRBJ2-5,TGTGCCAGCACTCTAGCCGGTATGGAGACCCAGTACTTC,CASTLAGMETQYF
NA,few,TRBV4-3,TRBJ1-6,TGCGCCAGCAGCCAAGGTACGGGCTTGGGCTCCTATAATTCACCCCTCCACTTT,CASSQGTGLGSYNSPLHF
TRBD2,NA,TRBV6-5,TRBJ2-5,TGTGCCAGCAGCCGGCTAGCGGAACCCCAAGAGACCCAGTACTTC,CASSRLAEPQETQYF
NA,NA,TRBV25-1,TRBJ1-1,TGTGCCAGCATCCCCCCGAGGACACCTGAAGCTTTCTTT,CASIPPRTPEAFF
NA,once,TRBV30,TRBJ2-2,TGTGCCTGGAGGGTCACTTGGGCTGGCGGGGAGCTGTTTTTT,CAWRVTWAGGELFF
TRBD1,NA,TRBV19,TRBJ2-7,TGTGCCAGTAGTCCCTTCCCCGGGACAGGGACGTACGAGCAGTACTTC,CASSPFPGTGTYEQYF
NA,few,TRBV10-3,TRBJ2-3,TGTGCCATCAGAAACCTGGACCTAAGCACAGATACGCAGTATTTT,CAIRNLDLSTDTQYF
NA,few,TRBV4-2,TRBJ2-7,TGTGCCAGCAGCCAAGTTGACCAGGATTTCCCGGAGCAGTACTTC,CASSQVDQDFPEQYF
NA,NA,TRBV29-1,TRBJ2-1,TGCAGCGTTGCCTCGTCTCCCAGCTCCTACAATGAGCAGTTCTTC,CSVASSPSSYNEQFF
NA,NA,TRBV5-4,TRBJ2-7,TGTGCCAGCAGCTTGGCCGGGTCTCTTAGCGGCTACGAGCAGTACTTC,CASSLAGSLSGYEQYF
NA,NA,TRBV13,TRBJ2-3,TGTGCCAGCAGCTTGAGACTTAGCACAGATACGCAGTATTTT,CASSLRLSTDTQYF
TRBD1,few,TRBV5-6,TRBJ2-5,TGTGCCAGCAGCCACGATGACAGGGACGAGACCCAGTACTTC,CASSHDDRDETQYF
NA,NA,TRBV30,TRBJ1-4,TGTGCCTGGAGTCGAGACAGATATGAAAAACTGTTTTTT,CAWSRDRYEKLFF
TRBD2,once,TRBV5-1,TRBJ2-3,TGCGCCAGCAGCTATCGGGCTAGCGGGAAGGCAGATACGCAGTATTTT,CASSYRASGKADTQYF
NA,NA,TRBV11-2,TRBJ2-7,TGTGCCAGCAGCCAGAGCGGCGAGCAGTACTTC,CASSQSGEQYF
TRBD2,NA,TRBV7-2,TRBJ2-5,TGTGCCAGCAGCCCGGCGGGGGGCGGGAGAAAGACCCAGTACTTC,CASSPAGGGRKTQYF
TRBD1,few,TRBV6-6,TRBJ2-3,TGTGCCAGCAGTCCACCGGACAGGGGGGACACAGATACGCAGTATTTT,CASSPPDRGDTDTQYF